The 21 T cell receptor beta chains below all came from one sample that was sequenced in a study of T cells in Graves' hyperthyroidism and ophthalmopathy. RNA transcripts provided the source from which TCR beta CDR3 regions were amplified. RT-PCR in the first round (using the HTBI primer set) targeted the TCR CDR3. TCRdb re-called the multiplex PCR reads with MiXCR, one entry per CDR3 protein. The table records about half a million distinct CDR3 sequences, about 20% of them present only once. Specimen: blood. These receptors all stem from a man aged 40-49 years with Graves' ophthalmopathy.

This clonotype was seen at least ten times. V is TRBV6-1 and J is TRBJ2-1, with 7 nucleotides matching TRBD1. This CDR3 region has 13 residues. Germline CDR1 is MNHNS and CDR2 is SASEGT. The V segment lost 3 bases and the J segment 8 bases; nucleotides outside the gene matches: 4. The CDR3 DNA reads as TGTGCCAGCAGTGAGGGACAGACGGATGAGCAGTTCTTC. It encodes CASSEGQTDEQFF.

V is TRBV10-3 and J is TRBJ1-6; possibly TRBD1 for D (5 bases). From germline, CDR1 is ENHRY and CDR2 SYGVKD. Trimming cost V 10 bases and J 0 bases, with 16 bases left between them. This CDR3 has 16 residues. DNA for the CDR3: TGTGCCACCACCCTGGGGACCCACTCCTATAATTCACCCCTCCACTTT. It yields the protein CATTLGTHSYNSPLHF.

Concerning this clonotype itself: The junction shows a germline mismatch at one end, possibly a read error. J is TRBJ2-5 and V is TRBV7-7, with D perhaps matching TRBD1 (6 bases). Germline V CDR1 and CDR2: SSHAT, FNYEAQ (reference sequence). This CDR3 comprises 14 residues. DNA of the CDR3: TGTGCTAGCAGCTTGCTGGGGGCCATGGAGACCCAGTACTTC. The encoded protein is CASSLLGAMETQYF.

The table lists this clonotype with many counts. The V and J genes are TRBV7-9 and TRBJ2-1, with 12 positions matching TRBD2. This CDR3 has 19 residues. V shed 5 bases, J shed 0 bases, and the junction held 11 bases outside the gene matches. The V gene's germline CDR1 is SEHNR and CDR2 FQNEAQ (reference sequence). The CDR3: CASSSPSGRVLSSYNEQFF. The CDR3 DNA follows: TGTGCCAGCAGCAGCCCTAGCGGGAGGGTTCTTAGCTCCTACAATGAGCAGTTCTTC.

This clonotype was counted ten times or more. The CDR3, as DNA: TGTGCCAGCAGTCCCCCCCAGGGGAGGAGGAATGAGCAGTTCTTC. This translates into CASSPPQGRRNEQFF. The chain combines TRBV12-3 or TRBV12-4 with TRBJ2-1; D is tentatively TRBD1 or TRBD2 (6 bases each). Trimming left V 5 bases short and J 7 bases short, with 18 bases between. The length of the CDR3 is 15 residues.

This clonotype was seen only a few times. The gene calls are TRBV3-1 and TRBJ1-6; perhaps TRBD1 as D (5 bases). The CDR3 consists of 12 residues. From germline, CDR1 is LGHDT and CDR2 YNNKEL (reference sequence). Trimming cost V 2 bases and J 9 bases, with 5 bases left between them. CDR3 DNA: TGTGCCAGCAGCCAACAGGGTTCACCCCTCCACTTT. Translation: CASSQQGSPLHF. Using reference TRBV3-1 and TRBJ1-6 for the parts outside the CDR3, the full variable domain is DTAVSQTPKYLVTQMGNDKSIKCEQNLGHDTMYWYKQDSKKFLKIMFSYNNKELIINETVPNRFSPKSPDKAHLNLHINSLELGDSAVYFCASSQQGSPLHFGNGTRLTVT.

This clonotype has more than one count but fewer than ten. One base away lies a much larger clone, so this may be a sequencing read error. The chain has TRBV5-5 and TRBJ1-1; D gene uncertain. This CDR3 comprises 14 residues. Germline CDR1 and CDR2: SGHKS and YYEKEE (reference sequence). The CDR3 region has the DNA TGTGCCAGCAGCTTGGGACGGCGGAACACTGACGCTTTCTTT. Translated, it gives CASSLGRRNTDAFF.

This clonotype was picked up many times. The rearrangement uses TRBV7-2 and TRBJ2-1; 11 bases line up with TRBD2. The CDR3 has 15 amino acids. The germline gives CDR1 SGHTA, CDR2 FQGNSA. V was clipped by 5 bases and J by 8 bases; unmatched bases: 8. Here the CDR3 reads CASSPTSGSTHEQFF. CDR3 sequence (DNA): TGTGCCAGCAGCCCTACTAGCGGGAGTACACATGAGCAGTTCTTC.

This chain uses TRBV7-9 with TRBJ2-7; possible D gene TRBD1, 6 bases. Germline assignment: CDR1 SEHNR and CDR2 FQNEAQ (reference sequence). The CDR3 runs to 13 residues. V lost 7 bases and J 2 bases, leaving 12 bases between the germline ends. CDR3 sequence (DNA): TGTGCCAGCACCTCAGGGGAAACCTACGAGCAGTACTTC. It translates to CASTSGETYEQYF.

The rearrangement uses TRBV6-2 or TRBV6-3 and TRBJ1-6; D may be TRBD1 (6 bases). The germline V gene has CDR1 MNHEY and CDR2 SVGEGT. V shed 11 bases and J shed 9 bases, with 14 bases lying between them. This CDR3 contains 12 residues. The CDR3 loop reads CASKTGSSPLHF. As DNA, the CDR3 is TGTGCCTCCAAGACAGGATCTTCACCCCTCCACTTT.

This clonotype was counted many times. V is TRBV7-2 and J is TRBJ2-1, with unresolved D. This CDR3 spans 15 amino acids. V gave up 5 bases and J gave up 2 bases, with 13 bases separating them. Germline V gene lookup returns CDR1 SGHTA and CDR2 FQGNSA. This chain's CDR3 is CASSLQIPAYNEQFF. The CDR3 nucleotides are TGTGCCAGCAGCCTCCAAATACCCGCCTACAATGAGCAGTTCTTC. The full variable domain, with the rest looked up from reference TRBV7-2 and TRBJ2-1, is GAGVSQSPSNKVTEKGKDVELRCDPISGHTALYWYRQSLGQGLEFLIYFQGNSAPDKSGLPSDRFSAERTGGSVSTLTIQRTQQEDSAVYLCASSLQIPAYNEQFFGPGTRLTVL.

V and J are TRBV7-9 and TRBJ1-5; TRBD1 agrees at 8 bases. The junction had 6 bases not matched to a gene; V was cut back by 2 bases and J by 0 bases. Germline CDR1 is SEHNR and CDR2 is FQNEAQ (reference sequence). CDR3 length: 17 amino acids. In DNA form, the CDR3 reads TGTGCCAGCAGCTTAACAGGGGGGGGGAATAGCAATCAGCCCCAGCATTTT. Translation: CASSLTGGGNSNQPQHF.

This clonotype was seen a handful of times. CDR3 loop: CASSLRGRSVNQAKNIQYF. CDR3 nucleotides: TGTGCCAGCAGTTTACGGGGGCGCTCGGTCAATCAAGCCAAAAACATTCAGTACTTC. J is TRBJ2-4 and V is TRBV27; D is perhaps TRBD1 or TRBD2 (6 bases each). The germline CDR1 and CDR2 sequences are MNHEY and SMNVEV (reference sequence). This CDR3 has 19 residues. The germline V and J ends were trimmed by 2 bases and 0 bases, with 20 bases remaining between them.

This clonotype has ten or more counts. The J gene is TRBJ1-1, the V gene TRBV5-1; the D gene is possibly TRBD1 (5 bases). CDR1 is SGHRS and CDR2 is YFSETQ in the germline V gene. V was pared by 1 base and J by 4 bases, with 11 bases between. This CDR3 spans 14 amino acids. CDR3 nucleotides: TGCGCCAGCAGCTTGAGAGGGGACGGCACTGAAGCTTTCTTT. Its protein is CASSLRGDGTEAFF.

This clonotype was recorded many times. The chain uses TRBV7-9 and TRBJ2-7; D remains unclear. From germline, CDR1 is SEHNR and CDR2 FQNEAQ (reference sequence). The V end was cut by 4 bases, the J end by 0 bases, with 10 bases between. The CDR3 sequence is 14 residues long. The DNA for the CDR3 is TGTGCCAGCAGCTCCCCTTTAAGCTCCTACGAGCAGTACTTC. Translated, it gives CASSSPLSSYEQYF. The full variable domain, with the rest looked up from reference TRBV7-9 and TRBJ2-7, is DTGVSQNPRHKITKRGQNVTFRCDPISEHNRLYWYRQTLGQGPEFLTYFQNEAQLEKSRLLSDRFSAERPKGSFSTLEIQRTEQGDSAMYLCASSSPLSSYEQYFGPGTRLTVT.

In its sample, this clonotype was seen a few times. The chain joins TRBV6-1 to TRBJ2-1; TRBD2 matches 11 bases. The CDR3 extends over 17 amino acids. Per the germline V gene, CDR1 is MNHNS and CDR2 is SASEGT. Trimming at V came to 3 bases and at J to 6 bases, leaving 10 bases not matched to a gene. The CDR3 spells CASSESFGLAGLNEQFF. CDR3 bases: TGTGCCAGCAGTGAGTCGTTCGGACTAGCGGGCCTCAATGAGCAGTTCTTC.

This chain links TRBV7-2 with TRBJ2-7; no clear D. The CDR3 covers 13 residues. Germline V gene sequence: CDR1 SGHTA, CDR2 FQGNSA. V lost 2 bases to trimming and J lost 2 bases, with 7 bases between them. Here the CDR3 reads CASSLNSAYEQYF. The CDR3 DNA reads TGTGCCAGCAGCTTAAACTCAGCCTACGAGCAGTACTTC.

At least ten counts were recorded for this clonotype. The chain joins TRBV11-2 to TRBJ1-1; D is unresolved. The CDR3 is made up of 14 amino acids. CDR1 is SGHAT and CDR2 is FQNNGV in the germline V gene. Deletions cut 0 bases from V and 5 bases from J, with 10 bases between. The CDR3 is CASSLESLGTEAFF. CDR3 coding DNA: TGTGCCAGCAGCTTAGAATCCCTGGGGACTGAAGCTTTCTTT.

V is TRBV5-1 and J is TRBJ1-1; D unclear. V was pared by 0 bases and J by 4 bases, with 10 bases between. The germline CDR1 and CDR2 sequences are SGHRS and YFSETQ. The CDR3 is 14 residues long. The chain's CDR3 is CASSLAWGSTEAFF. The CDR3 bases are TGCGCCAGCAGCTTGGCCTGGGGAAGCACTGAAGCTTTCTTT. Combining the CDR3 with reference TRBV5-1 and TRBJ1-1 gives the whole variable domain KAGVTQTPRYLIKTRGQQVTLSCSPISGHRSVSWYQQTPGQGLQFLFEYFSETQRNKGNFPGRFSGRQFSNSRSEMNVSTLELGDSALYLCASSLAWGSTEAFFGQGTRLTVV.

The genes are TRBV7-9 and TRBJ2-1, with D perhaps matching TRBD1 (5 bases). V lost 1 base to trimming and J lost 7 bases, with 11 bases between them. Germline V gene lookup returns CDR1 SEHNR and CDR2 FQNEAQ (reference sequence). The CDR3 spans 14 residues. The chain's CDR3 is CASSLGGRVNEQFF. DNA for the CDR3: TGTGCCAGCAGCTTAGGGGGCCGGGTTAATGAGCAGTTCTTC.

This clonotype was observed a handful of times. V gene TRBV18 combines with J gene TRBJ2-1; TRBD1 agrees at 7 bases. The germline CDR1 and CDR2 sequences are KGHSH and LQKENI. Trimming took 2 bases from V and 4 from J; bases not matched to a gene: 5. The CDR3 covers 15 residues. CDR3 bases: TGTGCCAGCTCACCAGAGGGACAGAGATACAATGAGCAGTTCTTC. It translates to CASSPEGQRYNEQFF.